The 25 T cell receptor beta chains presented below share a single source sample, sequenced in a study of shared clonotypes between healthy human individuals. Generated by immunoSEQ multiplex PCR, the TCRdb table keeps only in-frame clones and is missing some. The sample lists hundreds of thousands of clones; around 76% were seen once. The source material was PBMCs. The receptors were gathered from a woman aged 40-49 years in good health. Some clones in this sample may be carry-over from other donors' samples.

V usage is TRBV5-1 and J usage is TRBJ2-5; TRBD1 or TRBD2 may be the D gene (5 bases each). The J call is in doubt because the DNA end fits TRBJ2-7 better. The CDR3 consists of 14 residues. Per the germline V gene, CDR1 is SGHRS and CDR2 is YFSETQ. CDR3 nucleotide sequence: TGCGCCAGCAGCTTAAGCCAGGGAGTGAACGAGCAGTACTTC. This gives the protein CASSLSQGVNEQYF.

The rearrangement links TRBV10-3 to TRBJ1-4, with D uncertain. The germline CDR1 and CDR2 sequences are ENHRY and SYGVKD. V lost 3 bases, J lost 3 bases, and 2 bases lay in between. CDR3 size: 12 residues. CDR3 loop: CAISDPNEKLFF. CDR3 nucleotide sequence: TGTGCCATCAGTGATCCTAATGAAAAACTGTTTTTT.

This CDR3 reads CASSAGLLNTGELFF. The DNA for the CDR3 is TGTGCCAGCAGTGCAGGACTCTTGAACACCGGGGAGCTGTTTTTT. The chain couples TRBV6-1 to TRBJ2-2; possibly TRBD2 for D (5 bases). V lost 4 bases to trimming and J lost 1 base, with 10 bases between them. The CDR3 is made up of 15 amino acids. Germline V gives CDR1 MNHNS, CDR2 SASEGT.

The chain joins TRBV7-9 to TRBJ2-1, with 12 bases identical to TRBD2. The CDR3 runs 18 residues. With V trimmed by 3 bases and J by 3 bases, 9 bases remained unmatched. Germline V gene data show CDR1 as SEHNR and CDR2 as FQNEAQ (reference sequence). CDR3 residues: CASSFPGLAGSHYNEQFF. Here the CDR3 DNA reads TGTGCCAGCAGCTTCCCGGGACTAGCGGGTTCCCACTACAATGAGCAGTTCTTC.

About this clone: The same CDR3 arises from other DNA sequences in this sample as well. The chain recombines TRBV27 with TRBJ2-5; unclear D gene. This CDR3 contains 12 residues. V was cut by 5 bases and J by 5 bases, with 9 bases left in between. Germline CDR1 MNHEY, CDR2 SMNVEV (reference sequence). The CDR3 DNA reads as TGTGCCAGCAGTCCTACCGGTGAGACCCAGTACTTC. It encodes CASSPTGETQYF.

The chain uses TRBV4-1 and TRBJ1-4, with no clear D. Trimming left V 3 bases short and J 7 bases short, with 6 bases between. CDR3 size: 12 residues. The germline CDR1 and CDR2 sequences are MGHRA and YSYEKL. Written as DNA, the CDR3 is TGCGCCAGCAGCCAGATAGGTGAAAAACTGTTTTTT. Its protein is CASSQIGEKLFF.

The chain couples TRBV28 to TRBJ2-5; 13 bases fit TRBD2. This CDR3 has 17 amino acids. With V trimmed by 5 bases and J by 7 bases, 13 bases remained unmatched. Germline V gene lookup returns CDR1 MDHEN and CDR2 SYDVKM. CDR3: CASSLSPLTSGRGTQYF. CDR3 DNA sequence: TGTGCCAGCAGTCTGTCCCCCCTTACTAGCGGGAGGGGGACCCAGTACTTC.

This clone was seen a handful of times. The chain has TRBV20-1 and TRBJ2-7; tentative D call: TRBD1 (6 bases). The germline V and J ends were trimmed by 6 bases and 8 bases, with 14 bases remaining between them. This CDR3 has 11 residues. Germline assignment: CDR1 DFQATT and CDR2 SNEGSKA (reference sequence). The CDR3 DNA reads as TGCAGTGCAACGAAGGGGGACAAGCAGTACTTC. Amino acid sequence: CSATKGDKQYF.

V gene TRBV5-1 combines with J gene TRBJ2-5; D is unclear. V shed 2 bases and J shed 5 bases, with 16 bases lying between them. The CDR3 contains 15 residues. Germline V CDR1 and CDR2: SGHRS, YFSETQ. The CDR3 coding sequence is TGCGCCAGCAGCTTTAACAGACGGTTTTTCGAGACCCAGTACTTC. Translating it yields CASSFNRRFFETQYF.

Note on this clone: A single base separates this from a much larger clone, so it may be a read error. This sequence joins TRBV5-6 and TRBJ2-7; no clear D. The CDR3 spans 11 residues. The germline gives CDR1 SGHDT, CDR2 YYEEEE. V gave up 2 bases and J gave up 5 bases, with 5 bases separating them. The CDR3: CASSFGDEQYF. CDR3 in DNA: TGTGCCAGCAGCTTCGGCGACGAGCAGTACTTC.

The genes are TRBV28 and TRBJ1-5, with 8 bases matching TRBD1. This CDR3 comprises 17 residues. Unmatched junction bases numbered 8, after V lost 1 base and J lost 3 bases. Germline CDR1 is MDHEN and CDR2 is SYDVKM. DNA for the CDR3: TGTGCCAGCAGTTTATCCCCGGGACAGGTTCTCAATCAGCCCCAGCATTTT. It codes for CASSLSPGQVLNQPQHF.

As regards this clone: It may be a read error: a sequence one base away is much more abundant. The chain links TRBV27 to TRBJ1-3; no clear D gene. The CDR3 length is 13 residues. Between the trimmed V and J ends, which lost 6 bases and 0 bases, there was a span of 6 bases. Germline V lookup: CDR1 MNHEY, CDR2 SMNVEV (reference sequence). The DNA for the CDR3 is TGTGCCAGCAGCCCGGGCTCTGGAAACACCATATATTTT. This sequence encodes CASSPGSGNTIYF.

This chain connects TRBV2 to TRBJ1-3, with unresolved D. V was pared by 3 bases and J by 5 bases, with 11 bases between. Germline loops: CDR1 SNHLY, CDR2 FYNNEI. The length of the CDR3 is 14 residues. Here the CDR3 DNA reads TGTGCCAGCAGTGAGTCTTCGCCAAGAAACACCATATATTTT. Translation: CASSESSPRNTIYF.

This clone was counted between two and nine times. The chain has TRBV7-2 and TRBJ1-2; D may be TRBD1 (5 bases). Germline CDR1 SGHTA, CDR2 FQGNSA. Trimming removed 5 bases at V and 3 bases at J, with 13 bases between. The CDR3 covers 14 residues. CDR3 amino acids: CASSPGLGDYGYTF. The CDR3 DNA sequence: TGTGCCAGCAGCCCGGGGCTGGGGGACTATGGCTACACCTTC.

This clone was seen once. The rearrangement links TRBV4-2 to TRBJ1-5; no firm D call. The CDR3 is 15 amino acids. Germline CDR1 is LGHNA and CDR2 is YNFKEQ. Trimming stripped 0 bases from V and 0 bases from J, with 6 bases between. The CDR3 reads CASSQEVTSNQPQHF. The CDR3 DNA reads TGTGCCAGCAGCCAAGAAGTGACTAGCAATCAGCCCCAGCATTTT.

This clone showed up many times. J is TRBJ2-5 and V is TRBV2; no firm D call. Gene TRBJ2-7 matches the end of the DNA better, so the J call may be wrong. The CDR3 has 13 amino acids. Germline CDR1 reads SNHLY; CDR2 reads FYNNEI. This CDR3 reads CASSDVFSYEQYF. CDR3 nucleotide sequence: TGTGCCAGCAGTGACGTGTTCTCCTACGAGCAGTACTTC.

The sample holds many counts of this clone. CDR3 in DNA: TGTGCCAGCAGCACAGGTTACAATGAGCAGTTCTTC. This gives the protein CASSTGYNEQFF. This rearrangement joins TRBV28 to TRBJ2-1; D might be TRBD1 (5 bases). V shed 6 bases and J shed 4 bases, with 7 bases lying between them. This CDR3 is 12 amino acids long. Per the germline V gene, CDR1 is MDHEN and CDR2 is SYDVKM.

This chain joins TRBV5-4 and TRBJ2-5; 9 bases align to TRBD1. CDR1 is SGHNT, CDR2 YYREEE, per germline (reference sequence). This CDR3 comprises 15 residues. Trimming at V came to 4 bases and at J to 0 bases, leaving 4 bases not matched to a gene. The CDR3 spells CASSRTGVYQETQYF. The CDR3 DNA follows: TGTGCCAGCAGCCGGACAGGGGTCTACCAAGAGACCCAGTACTTC.

V usage is TRBV5-1 and J usage is TRBJ1-2; 7 bases are a match to TRBD1. CDR3 length: 15 amino acids. CDR1 and CDR2 (germline): SGHRS, YFSETQ. The V and J ends lost 4 bases and 2 bases, in that order; junction bases with no gene match: 8. CDR3 residues: CASSLDGQENYGYTF. The CDR3 bases are TGCGCCAGCAGCCTTGATGGACAGGAGAACTATGGCTACACCTTC.

V and J are TRBV9 and TRBJ2-5; no clear D. CDR3 length equals 13 residues. V lost 1 base to trimming and J lost 5 bases, with 9 bases between them. Germline V CDR1 and CDR2: SGDLS, YYNGEE. The DNA of the CDR3 is TGTGCCAGCAGCGTAAACTCTGGGGAGACCCAGTACTTC. It specifies CASSVNSGETQYF.

This clone was picked up one time. This chain joins TRBV6-4 and TRBJ2-5; 9 nucleotides line up with TRBD1. The end of the DNA fits TRBJ2-7 better, so the J call may be wrong. The CDR3 runs to 14 residues. The germline V gene has CDR1 MRHNA and CDR2 SNTAGT. The CDR3 DNA follows: TGTGCCAGCAGTCCGACAGGGGGGCTCTACGAGCAGTACTTC. It encodes CASSPTGGLYEQYF.

This chain joins TRBV6-5 and TRBJ2-2; 7 nucleotides align to TRBD2. This CDR3 contains 14 residues. Germline V gives CDR1 MNHEY, CDR2 SVGAGI. J was trimmed by 3 bases and V by 5 bases; bases with no gene match: 3. The CDR3, as DNA: TGTGCCAGCAGTCAAGCGGGGTACACCGGGGAGCTGTTTTTT. It codes for CASSQAGYTGELFF.

The V and J genes are TRBV7-3 and TRBJ2-3; D is undetermined. The CDR3 is 15 amino acids. The V end was cut by 0 bases, the J end by 1 base, with 8 bases between. Germline V gene data show CDR1 as SGHTA and CDR2 as FQGTGA. The CDR3 sequence is CASSLTFGGTDTQYF. The CDR3 bases are TGTGCCAGCAGCTTAACGTTTGGTGGCACAGATACGCAGTATTTT.

A word on this clone: This sequence may be a read error, since a much larger clone differs from it by one base. The V call is TRBV7-2, the J call TRBJ1-1; D gene uncertain. The V and J ends lost 7 bases and 4 bases respectively, with 10 bases between them. The germline gives CDR1 SGHTA, CDR2 FQGNSA. The CDR3 totals 12 residues. CDR3 nucleotide sequence: TGTGCCAGCATCTTTATTGGCACTGAAGCTTTCTTT. Its protein product is CASIFIGTEAFF. The entire variable domain, with the rest obtained from reference TRBV7-2 and TRBJ1-1, is as follows: GAGVSQSPSNKVTEKGKDVELRCDPISGHTALYWYRQSLGQGLEFLIYFQGNSAPDKSGLPSDRFSAERTGGSVSTLTIQRTQQEDSAVYLCASIFIGTEAFFGQGTRLTVV.

The chain combines TRBV4-1 with TRBJ1-2; D gene ambiguous. V gave up 1 base and J gave up 7 bases, with 10 bases separating them. The CDR3 sequence is 13 residues long. CDR1 MGHRA and CDR2 YSYEKL come from the germline V gene. The CDR3 coding sequence is TGCGCCAGCAGCCAAGGGAGGATGGGTGGCTACACCTTC. Translation gives CASSQGRMGGYTF.